This T cell receptor (beta chain) was obtained from a study of CD8+ T cells in alopecia areata. The overall study: Female C3H/HeJ mice aged roughly 6-10 weeks received skin from spontaneously alopecic C3H/HeJ graft donors aged about 6-13 months.

Following extraction, RNA underwent reverse transcription to cDNA, which served as the sequencing template. Assay used: immunoSEQ multiplex PCR; TCRdb lists only in-frame clones, some missing. This repertoire holds about 110,000 clones, and none appear only once. Germline lookup yields CDR1 NNHNN and CDR2 SYGAGS (reference sequence). CDR3 length: 15 amino acids. A note on this clone: Its antigen remains unknown. The gene symbols are mouse symbols. Read coverage stops 4 residues before the CDR3 terminus; the germline J gene supplies the remainder.

Study results and caveats: Scalp repertoires also include resident alphabeta T cells from normal skin. Between patients, shared TCR sequences were less clear than in mice. This was possibly due in part to HLA diversity in the patient population. Affected scalp, especially in alopecia totalis/universalis, had a higher clonality than normal scalp did.

Specimen: lesional skin. The origin of this receptor is a C3H/HeJ mouse with alopecia areata. The MHC haplotype of the strain is H2-k. The chain recombines TRBV13-2 with TRBJ1-1, with TRBD1 matching over 10 bases. The CDR3 bases that were read are TGTGCCAGCGGTGATGCGGGACAGGGGTGGACA. It is translated as CASGDAGQGWT. In full, the CDR3 reads CASGDAGQGWTEVFF.